This TCR beta chain appears in the sequencing data of a study of a mutant IDH1 vaccine in newly diagnosed glioma (dated by TCRdb to 2020 to 2022). About the investigation overall: Patients were given eight vaccinations, in weeks 1, 3, 5, 7, 11, 15, 19 and 23, which matched visits V03 through V10. In the chemotherapy-containing groups, vaccination started alongside temozolomide cycles, whereas in patients who had radiotherapy alone it started 4-6 weeks after radiotherapy. Of the roughly 30 treated patients, around 60% were male and around 40% were female, and a mean age of roughly 40 years was recorded. Prior to enrollment, patients had been given standard therapy consisting of radiotherapy alone, temozolomide alone, or radiochemotherapy with temozolomide, with the combination given to most patients. Six visits were used for peripheral blood collection: V03 (baseline), V05, V07, V10, V12 and V13. Longitudinal TCRB deep sequencing was done for 25 treated patients, wherever samples were available for exploratory analyses. The full study reports these points: The authors stated that sample limitations prevented analyses of patient blood samples from being reproduced. Availability determined which PBMC samples were chosen for TCRB deep sequencing. No apparent relationship was observed between pseudoprogression and alterations in the top peripheral T cell clonotypes detected by TCRB sequencing. Vaccine-induced immune responses across multiple MHC alleles were detected in approximately 94% of patients.

The intended sense of this specimen's time point label: week 5, during vaccination. Each vaccine dose, consisting of 300 ug of a 20-mer mutant IDH1 peptide in Montanide, was administered subcutaneously with topical imiquimod. The donors had newly diagnosed IDH1-mutant astrocytomas of WHO grade 3 or 4 that showed loss of nuclear ATRX. The samples were drawn from NOA16, a multicentre, single-arm, open-label phase I trial in Germany that tested a mutant IDH1 peptide vaccine in humans for the first time. Genomic DNA for TCRB sequencing was isolated from EDTA blood with the DNeasy Blood and Tissue Kit. V loses 4 bases, J loses 7 bases, and the germline ends lie 14 bases apart. The CDR3 has 14 amino acids, counting the end cysteine and phenylalanine. Here the CDR3 DNA is all that survives: 42 bases in frame from base 1. The germline V gene sets CDR1 to KGHSH and CDR2 to LQKENI. Details on this clone: The antigen it recognizes is unknown. Nothing much larger sits one base from this clone, and base qualities are not available.

Libraries were prepared through the immunoSEQ multiplex PCR assay. Rearranged TCR beta chain sequences were amplified with the hsTCRB Kit following the manufacturer's protocol. An Illumina MiSeq was used to sequence the TCRB libraries. The source study handled its data this way. Demultiplexing, trimming and gene mapping were performed with the kit vendor's proprietary platform. TCRdb holds this immuneACCESS table with in-frame rearrangements only. Some clones are missing; in checked studies, unresolved V genes explain under half, and the rest has no known cause. The V and J calls and clone size come from that table; D and trimming were worked out from the DNA. Here the sample has about 36,000 clones; 81% occur a single time. The ten largest clones add up to over 10% of the sample.

The sample was PBMCs, taken from a glioma patient whose treatment included an IDH1 peptide vaccine. The chain couples TRBV18 to TRBJ2-1; the D region possibly corresponds to TRBD1 (6 bases align). This TCR was recovered from a man aged 50 to 60 with glioma. The DNA reads TGTGCCAGCTCACTGGGGGCAGGGGAGAATGAGCAGTTCTTC. Translated, this is CASSLGAGENEQFF.